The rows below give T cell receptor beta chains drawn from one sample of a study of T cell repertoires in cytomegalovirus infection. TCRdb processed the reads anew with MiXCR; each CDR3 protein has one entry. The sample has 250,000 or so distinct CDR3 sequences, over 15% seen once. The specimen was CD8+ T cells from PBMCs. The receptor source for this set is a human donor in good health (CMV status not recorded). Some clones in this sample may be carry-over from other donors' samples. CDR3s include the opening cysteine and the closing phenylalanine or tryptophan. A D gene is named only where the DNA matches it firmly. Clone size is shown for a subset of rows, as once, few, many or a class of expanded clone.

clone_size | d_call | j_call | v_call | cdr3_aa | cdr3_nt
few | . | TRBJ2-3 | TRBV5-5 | CASSFSRKGWWAQYF | TGTGCCAGCAGCTTTAGCAGAAAAGGGTGGTGGGCGCAGTATTTT
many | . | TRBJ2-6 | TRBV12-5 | CASGLTSGANVLTF | TGTGCTAGTGGTCTAACTTCTGGGGCCAACGTCCTGACTTTC
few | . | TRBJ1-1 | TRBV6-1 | CASSEVTAMNTEAFF | TGTGCCAGCAGTGAAGTTACCGCTATGAACACTGAAGCTTTCTTT
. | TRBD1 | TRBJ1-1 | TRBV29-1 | CSVDSPRSTGFSDEAFF | TGCAGCGTTGACAGTCCGCGTTCGACAGGGTTTAGTGATGAAGCTTTCTTT
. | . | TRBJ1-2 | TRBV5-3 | CASSGEGHYGYTF | TGTGCCAGCAGCGGGGAAGGGCACTATGGCTACACCTTC
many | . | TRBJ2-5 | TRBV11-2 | CASSLHGPETVGETQYF | TGTGCCAGCAGCTTACACGGCCCGGAGACCGTTGGAGAGACCCAGTACTTC
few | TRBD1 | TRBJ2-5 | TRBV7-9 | CASSPAGQGGEETQYF | TGTGCCAGCAGCCCGGCGGGACAGGGGGGCGAAGAGACCCAGTACTTC
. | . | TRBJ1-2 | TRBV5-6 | CASSFRPGNGYTF | TGTGCCAGCAGCTTCCGACCCGGGAATGGCTACACCTTC
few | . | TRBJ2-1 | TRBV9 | CASSAGIYWGGAHNEQFF | TGTGCCAGCAGCGCCGGCATTTATTGGGGCGGGGCCCACAATGAGCAGTTCTTC
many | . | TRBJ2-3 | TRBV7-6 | CASSLSSTDTQYF | TGTGCCAGCAGCTTATCTAGCACAGATACGCAGTATTTT
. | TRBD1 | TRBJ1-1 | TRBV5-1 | CASSPGTGVETEAFF | TGCGCCAGCAGCCCGGGGACAGGGGTTGAAACTGAAGCTTTCTTT
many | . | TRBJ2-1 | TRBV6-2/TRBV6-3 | CASSYLTVNNEQFF | TGTGCCAGCAGTTACTTGACAGTTAACAATGAGCAGTTCTTC
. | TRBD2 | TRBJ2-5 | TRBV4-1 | CASRASGAFTETQYF | TGCGCCAGCAGAGCTAGCGGGGCGTTTACGGAGACCCAGTACTTC
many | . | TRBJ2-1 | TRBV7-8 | CASSLALRGQFF | TGTGCCAGCAGCTTAGCCCTACGGGGCCAGTTCTTC
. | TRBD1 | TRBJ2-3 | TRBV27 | CASRKTGGITDTQYF | TGTGCCAGCAGAAAGACAGGGGGTATAACAGATACGCAGTATTTT
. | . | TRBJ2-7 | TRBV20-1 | CSATGDYSYEQYF | TGCAGTGCTACTGGAGACTACTCCTACGAGCAGTACTTC
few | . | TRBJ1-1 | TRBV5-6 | CASSYRLAEAFF | TGTGCCAGCAGCTACCGGTTGGCTGAAGCTTTCTTT
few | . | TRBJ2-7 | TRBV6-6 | CASSSVPYEQYF | TGTGCCAGCAGTTCGGTCCCCTACGAGCAGTACTTC
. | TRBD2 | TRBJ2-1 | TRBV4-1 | CASSQDRTSGLYNEQFF | TGCGCCAGCAGCCAAGATAGGACTAGCGGACTCTACAATGAGCAGTTCTTC
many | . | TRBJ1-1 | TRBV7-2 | CASSLQLLGTEAFF | TGTGCCAGCAGCTTGCAACTCCTTGGAACTGAAGCTTTCTTT
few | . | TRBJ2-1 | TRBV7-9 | CASSDRSSYNEQFF | TGTGCCAGCAGCGACAGGAGCTCCTACAATGAGCAGTTCTTC
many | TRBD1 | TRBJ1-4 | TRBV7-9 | CASSEDFQGVTNEKLFF | TGTGCCAGCAGCGAAGATTTCCAGGGGGTGACTAATGAAAAACTGTTTTTT
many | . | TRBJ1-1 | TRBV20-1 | CSARAQPGDTEAFF | TGCAGTGCTAGAGCCCAGCCGGGTGACACTGAAGCTTTCTTT
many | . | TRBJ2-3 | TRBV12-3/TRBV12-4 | CASSLATADTQYF | TGTGCCAGCAGTTTAGCAACGGCAGATACGCAGTATTTT
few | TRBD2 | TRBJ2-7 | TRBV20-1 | CSARDHGGGGYEQYF | TGCAGTGCTAGAGATCACGGCGGGGGGGGCTACGAGCAGTACTTC
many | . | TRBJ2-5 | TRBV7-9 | CASSLDPTQETQYF | TGTGCCAGCAGCCTCGACCCGACCCAAGAGACCCAGTACTTC
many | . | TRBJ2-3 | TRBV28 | CASSFVGSTDTQYF | TGTGCCAGCAGTTTTGTGGGGTCCACAGATACGCAGTATTTT